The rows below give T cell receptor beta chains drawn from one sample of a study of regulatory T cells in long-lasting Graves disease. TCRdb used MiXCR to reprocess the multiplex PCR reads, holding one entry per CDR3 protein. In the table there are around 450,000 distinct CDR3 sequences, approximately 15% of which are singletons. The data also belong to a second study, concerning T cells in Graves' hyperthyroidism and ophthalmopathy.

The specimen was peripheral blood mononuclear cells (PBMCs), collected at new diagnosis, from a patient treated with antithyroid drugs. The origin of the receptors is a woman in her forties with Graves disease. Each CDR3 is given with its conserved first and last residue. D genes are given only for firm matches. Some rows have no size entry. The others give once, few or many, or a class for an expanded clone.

DNA: TGTGCCAGCAGTGGGAGGGAGCGTGGGGCCAACGTCCTGACTTTC
CDR3: CASSGRERGANVLTF
J: TRBJ2-6
length: 15
size: many
D: NA
V: TRBV2

DNA: TGTGCCAGCAGTTTAGGACCGCGTAATTCACCCCTCCACTTT
CDR3: CASSLGPRNSPLHF
J: TRBJ1-6
length: 14
size: NA
D: NA
V: TRBV6-2/TRBV6-3

DNA: TGCGCCAGCAGCCAAGATCGATGGCTCACTGAAGCTTTCTTT
CDR3: CASSQDRWLTEAFF
J: TRBJ1-1
length: 14
size: NA
D: NA
V: TRBV4-3

DNA: TGTGCCAGCAGCGAGGAAAGGGTATATGGCTACACCTTC
CDR3: CASSEERVYGYTF
J: TRBJ1-2
length: 13
size: many
D: NA
V: TRBV28

DNA: TGTGCCAGCAGTTACGGGACAGCTAGCACAGATACGCAGTATTTT
CDR3: CASSYGTASTDTQYF
J: TRBJ2-3
length: 15
size: few
D: TRBD1
V: TRBV6-2/TRBV6-3

DNA: TGTGCCAGCAGCCAAGATAGCGAATCGACCCAGTACTTC
CDR3: CASSQDSESTQYF
J: TRBJ2-5
length: 13
size: NA
D: NA
V: TRBV11-2

DNA: TGTGCCAGCAGTTACAGGATGAACACTGAAGCTTTCTTT
CDR3: CASSYRMNTEAFF
J: TRBJ1-1
length: 13
size: many
D: NA
V: TRBV6-5

DNA: TGTGCCAGCGCCCCAATCGGGACTAGCGGTTACAATGAGCAGTTCTTC
CDR3: CASAPIGTSGYNEQFF
J: TRBJ2-1
length: 16
size: NA
D: TRBD2
V: TRBV13

DNA: TGCGCCAGCAGCCAAGGGGTACTAGCGGACAATGAGCAGTTCTTC
CDR3: CASSQGVLADNEQFF
J: TRBJ2-1
length: 15
size: few
D: TRBD2
V: TRBV4-1

DNA: TGCGCCAGCAGCCCACTCGGGGGGGCGGGAGGCTACAATGAGCAGTTCTTC
CDR3: CASSPLGGAGGYNEQFF
J: TRBJ2-1
length: 17
size: NA
D: TRBD2
V: TRBV5-1

DNA: TGTGCCAGCACTAGGGAAGGGGATACGCAGTATTTT
CDR3: CASTREGDTQYF
J: TRBJ2-3
length: 12
size: many
D: NA
V: TRBV12-3/TRBV12-4

DNA: TGTGCCAGCTTAACAATGAATTCCGCGAACACCGGGGAGCTGTTTTTT
CDR3: CASLTMNSANTGELFF
J: TRBJ2-2
length: 16
size: NA
D: NA
V: TRBV28

DNA: TGCAGTGCTAGGAGAGGGCGGAACACCGGGGAGCTGTTTTTT
CDR3: CSARRGRNTGELFF
J: TRBJ2-2
length: 14
size: many
D: NA
V: TRBV20-1